The T cell receptor beta chain described here comes from a study of glioma-infiltrating T cells after dendritic cell vaccination (TCRdb year 2016). General notes on the study: Of the roughly 15 glioblastoma patients in the cohort, all drawn from Phase I and II dendritic cell vaccination trials, 9 were newly diagnosed and 6 had recurrent disease. In glioblastoma patients vaccinated with dendritic cells, deep sequencing of TCR beta CDR3 regions served to measure tumor-infiltrating lymphocyte content and to compare repertoires between tumor and blood. Patients received three intradermal dendritic cell vaccine injections at biweekly intervals in the arm below the axilla. Survival after dendritic cell vaccination was correlated with TCR sequencing metrics such as TIL content and the overlap between tumor and blood repertoires. The vaccine was prepared from monocyte-derived dendritic cells that were cultured for 6 to 7 days with IL-4 and GM-CSF and then pulsed overnight with autologous tumor lysate. Between the early 2000s and the early 2010s, patients were given autologous tumor lysate-pulsed dendritic cell vaccination. Overall study results and their limits: The response model built on TCR overlap across three groups was characterized as speculative, with prospective validation still needed. TCR clonality showed no direct relationship with survival, which suggests that a diverse polyclonal response may be important. Higher estimated pretreatment TIL content predicted longer time to progression and overall survival after dendritic cell vaccination. The cohort was small and heterogeneous, and full blood and tumor sets were available for few patients, with initial-recurrent tumor pairs available for even fewer patients.

Using the immunoSEQ assay, TCRB CDR3 regions were amplified from roughly 1.9 micrograms of genomic DNA, or from all available DNA when less than that was on hand. The multiplex PCR employed 60 forward primers targeting TCR V beta segments and 13 reverse primers targeting J beta segments. Synthetic control templates were spiked into each sample at limiting dilution to estimate reads per starting template. Sequencing produced 87 bp reads on the Illumina HiSeq System. The authors' pipeline ran thus. PCR and sequencing errors were removed by merging closely related sequences with a nearest neighbor algorithm. TCR overlap was defined as the percentage of unique tumor TCR beta sequences that were also found in the peripheral blood of the same patient. TCRdb retrieved this table from immuneACCESS and kept in-frame rearrangements only. Not all clones are present; in checked studies, unresolved V genes account for under half, and no reason is known for the remainder. That table is the source of V, J and clone size, and D and trimming were worked out from the DNA. Across this sample there are more than 95,000 clones, with around 81% seen only once. The top ten clonotypes cover approximately 12% of the sample.

To be selected, patients needed enough residual fresh-frozen tumor tissue and more than two years of available survival data. None of the glioblastoma patients carried an isocitrate dehydrogenase mutation, although molecular status otherwise varied. PBMC were collected before vaccination, two weeks after the third vaccination, and at tumor progression if tumor progression occurred. The Qiagen DNeasy Blood extraction Kit was used to extract genomic DNA. On this clone itself: The specificity of this receptor is unknown. The input lacks base qualities; no much larger clone sits a single base away.

This receptor was obtained from a human donor with glioblastoma. The sample in question was blood, obtained before dendritic cell vaccination.

CDR3 reads: CASSPPGAQKLFF. The DNA reads as follows: TGTGCCAGCAGTCCGCCGGGAGCCCAAAAACTGTTTTTT. The chain joins TRBV7-9 to TRBJ1-4; no D gene call is confident. The V and J ends are trimmed by 6 bases and 9 bases, leaving 14 bases between them. Taken from the germline V gene (reference sequence), the CDR1 and CDR2 loops are SEHNR and FQNEAQ. From the cysteine up to the phenylalanine, the CDR3 has a length of 13 residues. The kept DNA is CDR3 alone, 39 bases in frame from the first base.